The entry below gives a single TCR beta chain sequence along with its context. It lacks a known antigen. Base quality data are lacking; no much larger clone is found one base away. This sample was taken from a study of shared clonotypes between healthy human individuals (dated by TCRdb to the early 2020s). For the wider study: Three men and a couple of women, aged 18 to 49 years, made up the cohort. To estimate repertoire size and how much clonotype sharing occurs between individuals, the study deeply sequenced the blood TCR repertoires of 5 or 6 healthy adults. For each donor, CD4 naive and CD4 memory were each given three plates, CD8 naive was given two plates, and CD8 memory was given one plate. Different laboratories and diverse techniques were used to prepare libraries and sequence TCR repertoires, to increase sequencing depth and limit assay-specific biases. Each donor's leukapheresis produced roughly between about 0.9 and 9.5 billion PBMCs. Overall study outcomes, separate from this receptor: About 4.5% of naive CD4, around 3.6% of naive CD8, about 2.5% of memory CD4, and 0.4% of memory CD8 clonotypes were shared across a few donors. Higher generation probabilities were observed for clonotypes shared by all four sorted-subset donors than for non-shared clonotypes. Pairwise subsampling led to the expectation that sequencing depth would affect the degree of clonotype sharing among donors. Sampling was restricted to blood, and TCR repertoires in tissue are likely to differ from TCR repertoires in blood. Incomplete sequencing was indicated by rarefaction of sorted-subset datasets, despite the large sequencing depth. Estimated clonotype richness was generally larger for naive than for memory subsets. Because the study included a small number of donors, the genetic and exposure-history diversity represented was limited.

V is cut by 4 bases and J by 8 bases, and the space between the germline ends is 15 bases. From the cysteine through the phenylalanine, the CDR3 covers 14 amino acids. CDR3 DNA is the only sequence kept; it has 42 bases, read in frame from the first base. Based on the germline V gene, the CDR1 and CDR2 sequences are MNHEY and SVGAGI. The donors were healthy, HIV-negative adults with no recently reported acute infections or vaccinations. Every donor was a Caucasian adult residing in Nashville, Tennessee, USA. The CD8 memory samples were a combination of magnetically selected CD45RO+ cells and CCR7-negative CD45RA+ effector memory (TemRA) cells. After blood collection by leukapheresis, PBMCs were isolated using Ficoll-Histopaque density gradient centrifugation and then cryopreserved in the vapor phase of liquid nitrogen. Analytical flow cytometry was used to check the purity and quantity of each magnetically sorted T cell population. From each sorted fraction, genomic DNA was isolated and quantified by UV absorbance on a Nanodrop 2000c.

Using the deep immunoSEQ assay, TCR CDR3 regions were amplified from genomic DNA by multiplex PCR. For each cell subset, the extracted genomic DNA was distributed evenly across all wells of several immunoSEQ 96-well plates, and each plate served as one replicate. For sorted subsets, around 200 ng genomic DNA, equal to tens of thousands of T cell genomes, was loaded into each replicate PCR. Purified libraries were measured with a Qubit 3.0 fluorometer, size-checked on a Bioanalyzer 2100, and measured again with the KAPA Library Quantification kit. A separate single-read 150-cycle Illumina NextSeq 550 flow cell was used to sequence each immunoSEQ 96-well plate. On the study's bioinformatics: Because the immunoSEQ output included only junctional sequences and no quality scores, the filtering could not be the same as the filtering used for full-length reads. Sequences were annotated with PyIR, a Python wrapper for IgBLAST v1.9, and V/J genes and CDR3 were assigned using IMGT germline references. Reads were removed for weak V/J assignments (E-value above 1e-6), missing CDR3, stop codons, out-of-frame junctions, or ambiguous translated residues. V3J clonotypes were defined as sequences sharing the same inferred V gene, J gene, and CDR3 amino acid sequence. Percentage overlap between repertoires was computed as shared unique clonotypes divided by the size of the smaller repertoire. RTK rarefaction, the Chao1 estimator, and Recon v2.1 estimates of unobserved clonotypes were used to assess repertoire richness. For all TCRbeta clonotypes obtained by the gDNA method from a handful of donors, generation probabilities were computed with OLGA. TCRdb mirrors the immuneACCESS table, restricted to in-frame sequences. Some clones are absent from its copies; in checked studies, under half trace to an unresolved V gene, and the reason for the others is unknown. V and J calls and clone size are copied from that table; D and trimming were computed from the DNA. The sample records roughly 700,000 clones, about 90% of which are singletons. Together, the top ten hold roughly 36% of the sample.

The V and J genes are TRBV6-5 and TRBJ2-1, with TRBD2 as a weak D call on 6 bases. This TCR was sampled from a man aged 18-30 years in good health. Some clones in this sample may be carry-over from other donors' samples. Specimen: memory CD8+ T cells from PBMCs. In light of the paper, this sample's cell subset or site label describes: CD45RO+ cells pooled with CCR7-negative TemRA cells. The CDR3 is CASSSGLNGDEQFF. In nucleotide form, the sequence is TGTGCCAGCAGTTCGGGACTGAACGGCGATGAGCAGTTCTTC.